This TCR beta chain was recorded in a study of spatial heterogeneity in lung cancer. Notes on the study in general: Counts that tracked tumor mutation counts were those of expanded intratumoral alpha and beta TCRs. Tumor T-cell coverage was an estimated 7% or so for alpha and around 13% for beta chains.

The CDR3 length is 13 residues. The germline gives CDR1 WNHNN, CDR2 SYGVQD (reference sequence). Trimming cost V 6 bases and J 6 bases; bases outside gene matches: 5. Carried by each TCR cDNA molecule was a unique molecular identifier. TCRdb re-called the 5' RACE reads through MiXCR, storing one row per CDR3 protein. The sample has approximately 2,500 distinct CDR3 sequences, about 8% seen once; the top ten hold more than 9.5%. Time point described: sample taken at primary tumor resection. Sequencing of whole RNA from tumor, nontumor lung or frozen PBMC involved no sorting. By share, this clonotype counts as medium-sized (0.01 to 0.1%). Antigen unknown.

This sample comprised lung tumor tissue, obtained at surgery. This chain uses TRBV10-1 with TRBJ2-7; 10 bases match TRBD1. This receptor was taken from a female donor with early-stage non-small cell lung cancer. The CDR3 spells CASRGTGDSEQYF. CDR3 nucleotides: TGCGCCAGCAGAGGGACAGGGGACAGCGAGCAGTACTTC.